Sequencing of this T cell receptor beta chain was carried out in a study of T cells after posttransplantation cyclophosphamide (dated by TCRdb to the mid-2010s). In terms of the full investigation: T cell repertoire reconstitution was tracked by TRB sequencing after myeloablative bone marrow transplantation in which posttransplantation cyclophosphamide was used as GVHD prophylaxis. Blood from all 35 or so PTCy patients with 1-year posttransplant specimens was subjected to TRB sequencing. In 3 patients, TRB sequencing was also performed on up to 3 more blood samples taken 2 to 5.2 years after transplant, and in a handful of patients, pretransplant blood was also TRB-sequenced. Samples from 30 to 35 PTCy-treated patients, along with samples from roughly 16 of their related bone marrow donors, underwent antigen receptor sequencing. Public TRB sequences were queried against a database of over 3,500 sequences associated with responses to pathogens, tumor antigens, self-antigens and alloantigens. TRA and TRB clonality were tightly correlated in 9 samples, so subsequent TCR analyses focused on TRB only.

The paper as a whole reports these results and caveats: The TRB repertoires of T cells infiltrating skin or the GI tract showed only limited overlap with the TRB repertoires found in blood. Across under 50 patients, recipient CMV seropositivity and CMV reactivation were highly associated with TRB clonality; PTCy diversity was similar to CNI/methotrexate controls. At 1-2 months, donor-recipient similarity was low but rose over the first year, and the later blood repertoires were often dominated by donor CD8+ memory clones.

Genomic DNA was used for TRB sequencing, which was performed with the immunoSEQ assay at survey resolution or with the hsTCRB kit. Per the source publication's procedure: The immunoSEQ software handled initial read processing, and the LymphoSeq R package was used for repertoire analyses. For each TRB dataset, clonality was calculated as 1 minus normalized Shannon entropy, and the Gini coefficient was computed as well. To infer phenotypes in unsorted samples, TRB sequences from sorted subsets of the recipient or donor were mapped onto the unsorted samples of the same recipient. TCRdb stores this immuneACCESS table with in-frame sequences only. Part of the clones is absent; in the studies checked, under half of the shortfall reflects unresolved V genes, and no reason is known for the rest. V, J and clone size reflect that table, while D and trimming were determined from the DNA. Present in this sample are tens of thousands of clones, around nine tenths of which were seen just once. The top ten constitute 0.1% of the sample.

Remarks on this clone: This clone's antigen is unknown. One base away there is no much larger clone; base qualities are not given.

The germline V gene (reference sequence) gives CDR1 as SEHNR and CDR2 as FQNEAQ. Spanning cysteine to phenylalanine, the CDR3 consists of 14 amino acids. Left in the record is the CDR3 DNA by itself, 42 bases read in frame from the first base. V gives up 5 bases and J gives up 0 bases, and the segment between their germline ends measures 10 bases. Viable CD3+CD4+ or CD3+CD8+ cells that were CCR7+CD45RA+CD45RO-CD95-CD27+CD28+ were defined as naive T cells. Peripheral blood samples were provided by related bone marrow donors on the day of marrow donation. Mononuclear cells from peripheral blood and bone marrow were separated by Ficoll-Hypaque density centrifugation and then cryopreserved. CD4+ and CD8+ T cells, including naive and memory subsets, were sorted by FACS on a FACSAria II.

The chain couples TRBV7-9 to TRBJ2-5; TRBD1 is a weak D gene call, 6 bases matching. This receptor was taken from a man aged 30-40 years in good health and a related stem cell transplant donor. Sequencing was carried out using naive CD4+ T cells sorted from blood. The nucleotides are TGTGCCAGCAGCCCCGGACAGTACCAAGAGACCCAGTACTTC. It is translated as CASSPGQYQETQYF.